The next 14 T cell receptor beta chains were all read from a single sample in a study of HIV-infected patients and healthy controls. cDNA was made from roughly 470 ng RNA using alpha and beta constant primers. Alpha and beta chain libraries were made separately by chain-specific third strand synthesis with multiplexing indices. One entry per CDR3 protein results from TCRdb running MiXCR on the 5' RACE reads. This table holds 15,000 to 20,000 distinct CDR3 sequences, 8% to 10% found once. All unsorted peripheral T cells were captured because whole blood was used without fractionation. Sequenced: blood. The receptors were gathered from an adult in good health.

This clonotype was counted only a few times. The chain recombines TRBV9 with TRBJ1-1, with TRBD1 matching 8 bases. The germline V gene encodes CDR1 SGDLS and CDR2 YYNGEE. The CDR3 sequence is 16 residues long. V was pared by 0 bases and J by 4 bases, with 8 bases of the junction left unmatched. CDR3 protein: CASSVGAGGAVTEAFF. The CDR3 bases are TGTGCCAGCAGCGTAGGGGCAGGGGGCGCCGTCACTGAAGCTTTCTTT.

Details on this clonotype: A much larger clone differs from this one at a single base, so this may be a read error. The chain carries TRBV7-9 and TRBJ1-5; 9 bases fit TRBD1. Germline V gene data show CDR1 as SEHNR and CDR2 as FQNEAQ (reference sequence). CDR3 length: 15 residues. This chain's CDR3 is CVSSSGQGKYQPQHF. For the CDR3, the DNA is TGTGTCAGCAGCTCCGGACAGGGGAAGTATCAGCCCCAGCATTTT.

This clonotype is deemed medium-sized. The chain has TRBV2 and TRBJ1-5; D not certain. Between the trimmed V and J ends, which lost 5 bases and 10 bases, there was a span of 9 bases. Germline values: CDR1 SNHLY, CDR2 FYNNEI. The CDR3 covers 11 residues. The DNA of the CDR3 is TGTGCCAGCAGTAATGGCATTCCCCAGCATTTT. As protein: CASSNGIPQHF.

This clonotype was seen at least ten times. The chain is built from TRBV6-5 and TRBJ2-3; D not resolved. The ends were cut back, 0 bases at V and 0 bases at J, with 4 bases in the middle. In germline, CDR1 is MNHEY, CDR2 SVGAGI. The CDR3 is made up of 14 amino acids. The CDR3 spells CASSYSISTDTQYF. DNA for the CDR3: TGTGCCAGCAGTTACTCGATCAGCACAGATACGCAGTATTTT.

This clonotype was seen many times. The chain carries TRBV20-1 and TRBJ1-5, with a possible D match to TRBD1 (6 bases). The CDR3 covers 17 residues. In germline, CDR1 is DFQATT, CDR2 SNEGSKA (reference sequence). Trimming removed 0 bases from V and 2 bases from J, with 17 bases in between. The CDR3 sequence: CSAREYREDRCNQPQHF. In nucleotides, the CDR3 is TGCAGTGCTAGAGAATACAGGGAGGACCGTTGCAATCAGCCCCAGCATTTT.

Ten or more counts support this clonotype. The CDR3 DNA reads TGTGCCACCAGTGACTCTAGCGGGAGGCCCGGGGAGCTGTTTTTT. Translation gives CATSDSSGRPGELFF. The chain links TRBV24-1 to TRBJ2-2, with 11 nucleotides matching TRBD2. Germline trimming cut 4 bases from V and 6 bases from J; bases unmatched to any gene: 3. This CDR3 has 15 residues. Per germline, CDR1 KGHDR and CDR2 SFDVKD.

This clonotype was observed at least ten times. The gene calls are TRBV29-1 and TRBJ2-3; 7 bases align to TRBD1. The germline gives CDR1 SQVTM, CDR2 ANQGSEA. This CDR3 is 14 amino acids long. The J segment lost 2 bases and the V segment lost 8 bases, leaving 10 bases of the junction unmatched. The DNA for the CDR3 is TGCAGCCTCTTTCCCCAGGGGGACACAGATACGCAGTATTTT. Translating it yields CSLFPQGDTDTQYF.

The V call is TRBV6-5, the J call TRBJ2-7, with D possibly TRBD1 on 6 matching bases. The CDR3 extends over 14 amino acids. Germline CDR1 is MNHEY and CDR2 is SVGAGI. Trimming removed 0 bases at V and 5 bases at J, with 11 bases between. The CDR3 DNA reads TGTGCCAGCAGTTACTCGGCAGGGGCCCACGAGCAGTACTTC. As protein: CASSYSAGAHEQYF.

In its sample, this clonotype was seen many times. Here the CDR3 reads CSVGAGPPGNTIYF. CDR3 coding DNA: TGCAGCGTGGGAGCGGGCCCCCCTGGAAACACCATATATTTT. The rearrangement joins TRBV29-1 to TRBJ1-3, with no clear D. CDR1 is SQVTM and CDR2 is ANQGSEA in the germline V gene. CDR3 length: 14 amino acids. Trimming pared 6 bases from V and 2 bases from J, leaving 14 bases between.

This clonotype is medium-sized in the sample. The chain carries TRBV4-2 and TRBJ2-4; 9 bases line up with TRBD1. Per the germline V gene, CDR1 is LGHNA and CDR2 is YNFKEQ. The CDR3 spans 16 residues. The J segment lost 11 bases and the V segment lost 1 base, leaving 12 bases of the junction unmatched. The CDR3 region is CASSQATGGSVVVQYF. The DNA for the CDR3 is TGTGCCAGCAGCCAAGCCACAGGGGGCTCGGTAGTGGTTCAGTACTTC.

The chain recombines TRBV4-2 with TRBJ2-7, with 9 bases fitting TRBD1. The CDR3 spans 14 residues. The germline V gene has CDR1 LGHNA and CDR2 YNFKEQ. Trimming removed 3 bases from V and 4 bases from J; junction bases left unmatched: 4. DNA of the CDR3: TGTGCCAGCAGCCACACAGGGGGCGCGTACGAGCAGTACTTC. Translation gives CASSHTGGAYEQYF.

In this sample, this clonotype turned up many times. The chain has TRBV7-2 and TRBJ1-2; no definite D call. There are 14 residues in the CDR3. Deletions cut 0 bases from V and 5 bases from J, with 10 bases between. Germline loops: CDR1 SGHTA, CDR2 FQGNSA. Written as DNA, the CDR3 is TGTGCCAGCAGCTTAGCTGGACCAGCTTATGGCTACACCTTC. Residues: CASSLAGPAYGYTF.

Sample share makes this clonotype medium-sized. V usage is TRBV6-5 and J usage is TRBJ2-5; D might be TRBD1 (6 bases). Trimming took 6 bases from V and 0 from J, leaving 14 bases between them. This CDR3 is built from 15 residues. Germline assignment: CDR1 MNHEY and CDR2 SVGAGI. The CDR3 spells CASSYTGQYQETQYF. Written as DNA, the CDR3 is TGTGCCAGCAGCTACACCGGACAGTACCAAGAGACCCAGTACTTC.

This clonotype was recorded many times. The chain links TRBV6-2 or TRBV6-3 to TRBJ1-1; weak D call: TRBD1 (5 bases). The germline gives CDR1 MNHEY, CDR2 SVGEGT. The CDR3 has 10 amino acids. V dropped 8 bases and J dropped 8 bases, with 9 bases sitting between them. In nucleotides, the CDR3 is TGTGCCAGCTGGGGCAGCGAAGCTTTCTTT. This gives the protein CASWGSEAFF.